The 22 T cell receptor beta chains listed next were all sequenced from one sample in a study of cytomegalovirus exposure and HLA in healthy donors. This PCR relied on a set of 60 Vbeta primers and 13 Jbeta primers. TCRdb's table, derived via immunoSEQ multiplex PCR, lists solely in-frame clones and lacks some. This sample has 150,000 to 180,000 clones, with 65% to 85% found just once. Sequenced sample: PBMCs. The receptor set was obtained from a man aged 18 to 35 in good health and CMV-seronegative.

The chain couples TRBV5-6 to TRBJ2-7; 9 bases are a match to TRBD2. Germline CDR1 is SGHDT and CDR2 is YYEEEE. The CDR3 covers 16 residues. V gave up 2 bases and J gave up 1 base; unmatched junction bases: 7. CDR3 loop: CASSFKRLAVSYEQYF. The CDR3 DNA sequence: TGTGCCAGCAGCTTTAAAAGACTAGCGGTATCCTACGAGCAGTACTTC.

This clone was recorded a few times. A much larger clone is a single base away; this may be a read error. The chain uses TRBV5-8 and TRBJ2-6; tentatively, D is TRBD1 (6 bases). The V end lost 4 bases, the J end lost 0 bases, and 11 bases lay between the germline ends. Germline assignment: CDR1 SGHTS and CDR2 YDEGEE. The CDR3 runs to 16 residues. The CDR3 DNA reads TGTGCCAGCAGCCGGGACATAAGCTCTGGGGCCAACGTCCTGACTTTC. Encoded protein: CASSRDISSGANVLTF.

In this sample, this clone turned up once. The chain recombines TRBV27 with TRBJ1-1; D might be TRBD1 (6 bases). V lost 4 bases and J lost 1, with 13 bases in between. Germline loops: CDR1 MNHEY, CDR2 SMNVEV (reference sequence). The CDR3 runs 15 residues. In DNA form, the CDR3 reads TGTGCCAGCAGTTCTGGGGGCGCTGGGAACACTGAAGCTTTCTTT. Its translation is CASSSGGAGNTEAFF.

This chain uses TRBV7-2 with TRBJ1-5; D unresolved. The CDR3 extends over 17 amino acids. V was cut by 5 bases and J by 2 bases, with 19 bases left in between. CDR1 is SGHTA, CDR2 FQGNSA, per germline. The CDR3 DNA is TGTGCCAGCAGCCAAACATTAGGAGGTAAAGGCAATCAGCCCCAGCATTTT. This gives the protein CASSQTLGGKGNQPQHF.

This clone appeared a single time. This chain joins TRBV6-5 and TRBJ2-2, with D perhaps matching TRBD1 (6 bases). V lost 4 bases to trimming and J lost 4 bases, with 16 bases between them. The CDR3 has 16 amino acids. CDR1 and CDR2 from the germline V gene are MNHEY and SVGAGI. CDR3 loop: CASSFSGTWITGELFF. In DNA, the CDR3 is TGTGCCAGCAGTTTCTCGGGGACATGGATCACCGGGGAGCTGTTTTTT.

There are a few counts of this clone. The genes are TRBV4-1 and TRBJ1-1, with D possibly being TRBD1 (5 bases). This CDR3 is 15 amino acids long. Germline V gene lookup returns CDR1 MGHRA and CDR2 YSYEKL. V was pared by 2 bases and J by 4 bases, with 14 bases between. For the CDR3, the DNA is TGCGCCAGCAGCCAAACCCCGGGGCGGGGCACTGAAGCTTTCTTT. Translated: CASSQTPGRGTEAFF.

Details on this clone: Other DNA variants within this sample encode the same CDR3. V is TRBV11-3 and J is TRBJ1-1, with D uncertain. With 6 bases removed from V and 2 bases from J, the gap between germline ends came to 10 bases. This CDR3 has 13 residues. Germline CDR1 SGHNT, CDR2 YENEEA. The CDR3 reads CASSLTGNTEAFF. The CDR3 DNA sequence: TGTGCCAGCAGTCTGACGGGAAACACTGAAGCTTTCTTT.

This clone came up a few times. The chain has TRBV7-2 and TRBJ1-1; 9 bases map to TRBD1. With V trimmed by 4 bases and J by 11 bases, 5 bases remained unmatched. CDR3 length: 12 residues. The germline V gene encodes CDR1 SGHTA and CDR2 FQGNSA. In DNA form, the CDR3 reads TGTGCCAGCAGCTGGGACAGGGAAACGGCTTTCTTT. It translates to CASSWDRETAFF.

The rearrangement joins TRBV5-6 to TRBJ2-3; D gene ambiguous. Trimming removed 4 bases at V and 8 bases at J, with 14 bases between. The CDR3 consists of 13 residues. Germline V gene lookup returns CDR1 SGHDT and CDR2 YYEEEE. DNA of the CDR3: TGTGCCAGCAGCCCCACAACTGGAGCTACGCAGTATTTT. Protein: CASSPTTGATQYF.

The chain couples TRBV20-1 to TRBJ2-1; D is unresolved. This CDR3 is 11 amino acids long. Trimming shortened V by 5 bases and J by 7 bases, and 9 bases separated the two germline ends. In germline, CDR1 is DFQATT, CDR2 SNEGSKA (reference sequence). The CDR3 DNA reads as TGCAGTGCTCAACTTGCTAATGAGCAGTTCTTC. Its translation is CSAQLANEQFF.

This rearrangement joins TRBV10-1 to TRBJ2-3, with 10 nucleotides matching TRBD2. The CDR3 is made up of 14 amino acids. The V and J ends lost 6 bases and 5 bases, in that order; junction bases with no gene match: 5. The germline CDR1 and CDR2 sequences are WNHNN and SYGVQD (reference sequence). CDR3 residues: CASRKAGGLDTQYF. The CDR3 DNA follows: TGCGCCAGCAGAAAAGCGGGGGGGTTAGATACGCAGTATTTT.

The J gene is TRBJ2-3, the V gene TRBV10-3; D may be TRBD2 (6 bases). The CDR3 is 15 residues long. V was pared by 2 bases and J by 3 bases, with 12 bases between. Germline V gene data show CDR1 as ENHRY and CDR2 as SYGVKD. The CDR3 region has the DNA TGTGCCATCAGTGAGCGGGGCGGGGTGACAGATACGCAGTATTTT. Translation gives CAISERGGVTDTQYF.

The chain employs TRBV7-3 and TRBJ2-5; weak D call: TRBD2 (7 bases). V was pared by 3 bases and J by 5 bases, with 13 bases between. The CDR3 is 14 residues long. The germline CDR1 and CDR2 sequences are SGHTA and FQGTGA. The chain's CDR3 is CASSFGGARETQYF. The CDR3 DNA sequence: TGTGCCAGCAGCTTTGGGGGGGCGCGGGAGACCCAGTACTTC.

The rearrangement joins TRBV11-2 to TRBJ2-5; tentative D call: TRBD2 (6 bases). The J call is uncertain, as TRBJ2-7 better fits the DNA end. The CDR3 runs to 15 residues. Germline V gene sequence: CDR1 SGHAT, CDR2 FQNNGV. CDR3 residues: CASSLEGRGSYEQYF. In DNA form, the CDR3 reads TGTGCCAGCAGCTTGGAGGGTAGGGGCTCCTACGAGCAGTACTTC.

The V and J genes are TRBV4-3 and TRBJ1-1; D remains ambiguous. V dropped 6 bases and J dropped 1 base, with 12 bases sitting between them. This CDR3 has 14 amino acids. Germline values: CDR1 LGHNA, CDR2 YSLEER. The CDR3 DNA sequence: TGCGCCAGCAGGGCAGCGACCCCGAACACTGAAGCTTTCTTT. Amino acid sequence: CASRAATPNTEAFF.

With regard to this clone: Sequence at one end of the junction differs from germline and may be a read error. The rearrangement uses TRBV2 and TRBJ2-6; possibly TRBD1 for D (6 bases). This CDR3 is built from 15 residues. Per the germline V gene, CDR1 is SNHLY and CDR2 is FYNNEI. DNA for the CDR3: TGTGCCAGCAGCCGGATGGCAGCAGGGGCCAACGGCCTGACTTTC. Residues: CASSRMAAGANGLTF.

The chain combines TRBV7-8 with TRBJ2-2; 8 positions agree with TRBD2. The germline CDR1 and CDR2 sequences are SGHVS and FQNEAQ. The CDR3 consists of 16 residues. J lost 4 bases, V lost 0 bases, and 4 bases had no gene match. The CDR3: CASSLARAGATGELFF. The CDR3 DNA is TGTGCCAGCAGCTTAGCGCGAGCGGGGGCCACCGGGGAGCTGTTTTTT.

The chain combines TRBV11-2 with TRBJ1-5; D ambiguous. V was clipped by 1 base and J by 2 bases, with 6 bases between them. The V gene's germline CDR1 is SGHAT and CDR2 FQNNGV. This CDR3 has 14 residues. DNA of the CDR3: TGTGCCAGCAGCTTAGGGCAGGGCAATCAGCCCCAGCATTTT. It specifies CASSLGQGNQPQHF.

This clone occurred a few times. The rearrangement uses TRBV7-6 and TRBJ1-4; 7 bases align to TRBD1. This CDR3 is 14 amino acids long. The ends lost 5 bases at V and 7 bases at J; junction bases unmatched: 7. Per the germline V gene, CDR1 is SGHVS and CDR2 is FNYEAQ. CDR3 DNA: TGTGCCAGCAGCATGGACAGGTCTGGTGAAAAACTGTTTTTT. This encodes CASSMDRSGEKLFF.

The sample holds a few counts of this clone. V and J are TRBV9 and TRBJ1-4, with D perhaps matching TRBD1 (6 bases). The germline CDR1 and CDR2 sequences are SGDLS and YYNGEE. V was pared by 0 bases and J by 3 bases, with 15 bases between. The CDR3 is 17 residues long. The CDR3 protein is CASSVEAGVFANEKLFF. The CDR3 DNA reads TGTGCCAGCAGCGTAGAGGCAGGGGTGTTTGCTAATGAAAAACTGTTTTTT.

The V and J genes are TRBV19 and TRBJ1-2, with no clear D. CDR1 and CDR2 from the germline V gene are LNHDA and SQIVND (reference sequence). V lost 6 bases and J 4 bases, leaving 9 bases between the germline ends. The CDR3 covers 12 residues. The DNA for the CDR3 is TGTGCCAGTAGATTGCTAGGCTATGGCTACACCTTC. Amino acids: CASRLLGYGYTF.

This clone was seen a few times. The rearrangement links TRBV5-8 to TRBJ1-2; perhaps TRBD1 as D (6 bases). This CDR3 region has 13 residues. The V gene lost 4 bases and the J gene lost 7 bases, with 14 bases spanning the gap. Germline V lookup: CDR1 SGHTS, CDR2 YDEGEE. CDR3 amino acids: CASSPGTTGGYTF. Written as DNA, the CDR3 is TGTGCCAGCAGCCCCGGGACAACGGGTGGCTACACCTTC.